This T cell receptor beta chain was observed in a study of blood T cell repertoires in COVID-19. Germline-derived CDR1 and CDR2 are MDHEN and SYDVKM. Trimming left V 3 bases short and J 6 bases short, with 14 bases between. CDR3 length: 14 amino acids. As processed by the authors: Reference gene primers were amplified, and this amplification served to estimate nucleated cell counts. Sequenced by immunoSEQ multiplex PCR; TCRdb stores in-frame clones only, minus some. The V and J calls and clone size were taken over from that table, and D and trimming were inferred from the DNA. In the table there are 150,000 to 200,000 clones, roughly 89% of which are singletons.

The sequencing input was peripheral blood. The TCR originated in a man aged 50-59 years with acute or convalescent COVID-19. The gene calls are TRBV28 and TRBJ1-1, with D possibly TRBD1 on 6 matching bases. CDR3 sequence: CASSFPAGAAEAFF. In DNA form, the CDR3 reads TGTGCCAGCAGTTTCCCGGCAGGGGCCGCTGAAGCTTTCTTT. The full variable domain, in which reference TRBV28 and TRBJ1-1 provide the parts outside the CDR3, is DVKVTQSSRYLVKRTGEKVFLECVQDMDHENMFWYRQDPGLGLRLIYFSYDVKMKEKGDIPEGYSVSREKKERFSLILESASTNQTSMYLCASSFPAGAAEAFFGQGTRLTVV.